The next 13 T cell receptor beta chains were all read from a single sample in a study of T cells in Graves' hyperthyroidism and ophthalmopathy. RNA transcripts gave rise to amplified TCR beta CDR3 regions. HTBI primers were the set used in a first-round RT-PCR of the TCR CDR3. TCRdb reprocessed the multiplex PCR reads with MiXCR, giving one entry per CDR3 protein. The repertoire holds about 840,000 distinct CDR3 sequences, with over 35% as singletons. Sequencing used blood. Receptors were obtained from a man younger than 35 with Graves' hyperthyroidism.

About this clonotype itself: A single base separates this from a much larger clone, so it may be a read error. The CDR3 spells CASSLIGEDAEAFF. Here the CDR3 DNA reads TGTGCCAGCAGCTTAATTGGGGAGGACGCTGAAGCTTTCTTT. The chain combines TRBV7-2 with TRBJ1-1; no firm D call. The CDR3 is made up of 14 amino acids. With 2 bases removed from V and 6 bases from J, the gap between germline ends came to 13 bases. CDR1 and CDR2 (germline): SGHTA, FQGNSA.

V is TRBV7-9 and J is TRBJ1-1; 11 bases match TRBD1. Germline CDR1 and CDR2: SEHNR and FQNEAQ (reference sequence). Trimming took 4 bases from V and 3 from J; bases not matched to a gene: 4. CDR3 length: 15 amino acids. CDR3 sequence reads: CASSSGQGADTEAFF. CDR3 nucleotides: TGTGCCAGCAGCTCCGGACAGGGGGCGGACACTGAAGCTTTCTTT. Filled out from reference TRBV7-9 and TRBJ1-1, the complete variable domain reads DTGVSQNPRHKITKRGQNVTFRCDPISEHNRLYWYRQTLGQGPEFLTYFQNEAQLEKSRLLSDRFSAERPKGSFSTLEIQRTEQGDSAMYLCASSSGQGADTEAFFGQGTRLTVV.

This clonotype was seen a few times. The chain couples TRBV5-8 to TRBJ1-6; 7 bases are shared with TRBD1. CDR3 length: 14 amino acids. Trimming at V came to 6 bases and at J to 7 bases, leaving 7 bases not matched to a gene. CDR1 SGHTS and CDR2 YDEGEE come from the germline V gene. The CDR3 here is CASNRDRPNSPLHF. For the CDR3, the DNA is TGTGCCAGCAACCGGGACAGACCCAATTCACCCCTCCACTTT.

The genes are TRBV10-3 and TRBJ2-7, with 8 bases fitting TRBD2. This CDR3 region has 14 residues. V shed 3 bases, J shed 4 bases, and the junction held 5 bases outside the gene matches. Germline V gives CDR1 ENHRY, CDR2 SYGVKD. The CDR3 loop reads CAISELAAGYEQYF. The CDR3 DNA follows: TGTGCCATCAGTGAACTAGCGGCTGGGTACGAGCAGTACTTC.

Many counts were recorded for this clonotype. This chain uses TRBV29-1 with TRBJ2-7; 8 bases line up with TRBD2. The CDR3 is made up of 14 amino acids. Losses at the gene ends were 4 bases for V and 2 bases for J; bases not matched to a gene: 7. From germline, CDR1 is SQVTM and CDR2 ANQGSEA. The CDR3 DNA is TGCAGCGTTGTGGGACTAGTGTTCCCCTACGAGCAGTACTTC. Amino acid sequence: CSVVGLVFPYEQYF.

The chain carries TRBV10-3 and TRBJ1-1; maybe TRBD1 (5 bases). V shed 10 bases and J shed 1 base, with 16 bases lying between them. CDR1 and CDR2 (germline): ENHRY, SYGVKD. CDR3 length equals 14 residues. CDR3 sequence (DNA): TGTGCCAGCGTTCTGGGGGGAGGGAACACTGAAGCTTTCTTT. Residues: CASVLGGGNTEAFF.

The chain recombines TRBV2 with TRBJ2-7; 7 positions match TRBD1. V trimming: 6 bases; J trimming: 7 bases; junction bases outside the gene matches: 0. Germline values: CDR1 SNHLY, CDR2 FYNNEI. The CDR3 spans 10 residues. The CDR3 region is CASRGQEQYF. The DNA of the CDR3 is TGTGCCAGCAGGGGACAGGAGCAGTACTTC.

This sequence joins TRBV7-2 and TRBJ1-1, with D perhaps TRBD1 (6 bases). CDR3 length: 16 amino acids. The germline V gene encodes CDR1 SGHTA and CDR2 FQGNSA. Trimming removed 5 bases from V and 1 base from J, with 17 bases in between. CDR3 nucleotide sequence: TGTGCCAGCAGCCAGGAAACAGGGCGCAGGAACACTGAAGCTTTCTTT. This sequence encodes CASSQETGRRNTEAFF.

The sample holds many counts of this clonotype. V is TRBV20-1 and J is TRBJ1-5; the D is unclear. CDR1 and CDR2 from the germline V gene are DFQATT and SNEGSKA (reference sequence). The length of the CDR3 is 12 residues. V was pared by 0 bases and J by 7 bases, with 7 bases between. This CDR3 is CSARDPLQPQHF. The CDR3 region has the DNA TGCAGTGCTAGAGACCCGTTGCAGCCCCAGCATTTT.

The chain couples TRBV19 to TRBJ1-1; no clear D. CDR1 is LNHDA, CDR2 SQIVND, per germline (reference sequence). The germline V and J ends were trimmed by 7 bases and 10 bases, with 13 bases remaining between them. The CDR3 is made up of 11 amino acids. CDR3 coding DNA: TGTGCCAGTAATGCCGGGCGTATAGCTTTCTTT. Amino acid sequence: CASNAGRIAFF.

The genes are TRBV10-3 and TRBJ2-5; TRBD1 matches at 10 bases. J lost 5 bases, V lost 10 bases, and 4 bases had no gene match. This CDR3 region has 12 residues. Germline CDR1 is ENHRY and CDR2 is SYGVKD. The CDR3 here is CATGTGVETQYF. The CDR3 bases are TGTGCCACCGGGACAGGGGTTGAGACCCAGTACTTC.

The chain carries TRBV29-1 and TRBJ1-1; D not certain. The germline V gene encodes CDR1 SQVTM and CDR2 ANQGSEA. V lost 7 bases and J lost 1, with 13 bases in between. CDR3 length: 13 residues. DNA for the CDR3: TGCAGCGCCCCATCGGAGGGGAACACTGAAGCTTTCTTT. Translating gives CSAPSEGNTEAFF.

This clonotype has at least ten counts. The chain carries TRBV29-1 and TRBJ1-1; the D is unclear. CDR1 is SQVTM and CDR2 is ANQGSEA in the germline V gene. Trimming cost V 6 bases and J 10 bases, with 15 bases left between them. The CDR3 consists of 11 residues. This chain's CDR3 is CSVPLTIGAFF. The CDR3 DNA is TGCAGCGTGCCCCTTACGATTGGAGCTTTCTTT.